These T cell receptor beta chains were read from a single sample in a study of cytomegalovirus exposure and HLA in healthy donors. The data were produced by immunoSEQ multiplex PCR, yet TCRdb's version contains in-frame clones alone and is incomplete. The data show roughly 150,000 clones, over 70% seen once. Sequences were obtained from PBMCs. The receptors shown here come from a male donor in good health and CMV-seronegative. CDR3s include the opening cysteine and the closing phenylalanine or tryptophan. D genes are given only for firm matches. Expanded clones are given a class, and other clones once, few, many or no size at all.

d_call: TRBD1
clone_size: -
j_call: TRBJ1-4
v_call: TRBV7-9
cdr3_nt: TGTGCCAGCAGCTTAGGACAGGGGGCCTCAACTAATGAAAAACTGTTTTTT
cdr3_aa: CASSLGQGASTNEKLFF

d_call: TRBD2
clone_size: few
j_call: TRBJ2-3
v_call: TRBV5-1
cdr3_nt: TGCGCCAGCAGACAGCGGGGGGTTCCAGATACGCAGTATTTT
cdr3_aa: CASRQRGVPDTQYF

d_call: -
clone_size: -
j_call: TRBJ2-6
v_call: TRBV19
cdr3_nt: TGTGCCAGTAGTAGACGCGCCCAGGGCTCTGGGGCCAACGTCCTGACTTTC
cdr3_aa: CASSRRAQGSGANVLTF

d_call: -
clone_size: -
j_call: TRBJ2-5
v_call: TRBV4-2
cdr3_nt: TGTGCCAGCAGCCTCACGCCGGGTAGGGAGACCCAGTACTTC
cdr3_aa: CASSLTPGRETQYF

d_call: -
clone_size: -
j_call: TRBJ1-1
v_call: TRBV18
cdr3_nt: TGTGCCAGCTCACCACTGGGGGCAGGGCTCAACACTGAAGCTTTCTTT
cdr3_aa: CASSPLGAGLNTEAFF

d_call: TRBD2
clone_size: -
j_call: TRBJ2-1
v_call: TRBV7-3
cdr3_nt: TGTGCCAGCAGCCCATCAGGGACTAGCAACTACAATGAGCAGTTCTTC
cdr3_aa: CASSPSGTSNYNEQFF

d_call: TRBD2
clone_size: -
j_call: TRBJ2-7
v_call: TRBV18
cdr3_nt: TGTGCCAGCTCTTTCTCGACTAGCGCCCACGAGCAGTACTTC
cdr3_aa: CASSFSTSAHEQYF

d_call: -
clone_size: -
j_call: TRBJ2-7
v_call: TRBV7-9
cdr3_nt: TGTTCCAGCAGCTTACACTACGAGCAGTACTTC
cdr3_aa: CSSSLHYEQYF

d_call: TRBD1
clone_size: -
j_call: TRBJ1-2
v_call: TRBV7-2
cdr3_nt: TGTGCCAGCAGCGGGAGTGGCGTACAGGGGGACTATGGCTACACCTTC
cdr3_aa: CASSGSGVQGDYGYTF

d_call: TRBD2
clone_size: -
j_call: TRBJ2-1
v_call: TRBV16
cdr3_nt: TGTGCCAGCAGCCCACTAGCGGGAAACTACAATGAGCAGTTCTTC
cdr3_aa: CASSPLAGNYNEQFF

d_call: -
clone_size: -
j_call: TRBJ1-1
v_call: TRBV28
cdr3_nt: TGTGCCAGCACCCCCTCGGGGAGGGAGGAGACTGAAGCTTTCTTT
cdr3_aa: CASTPSGREETEAFF

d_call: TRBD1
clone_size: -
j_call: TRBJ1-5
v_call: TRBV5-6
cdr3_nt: TGTGCCAGCAGCCGGACAGGGGAGGGATATAGCAATCAGCCCCAGCATTTT
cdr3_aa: CASSRTGEGYSNQPQHF

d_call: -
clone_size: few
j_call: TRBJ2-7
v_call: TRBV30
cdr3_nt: TGTGCCTGGAGTCCTATTATGGGGTGGGCAGGGGTGGACGAGCAGTACTTC
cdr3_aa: CAWSPIMGWAGVDEQYF

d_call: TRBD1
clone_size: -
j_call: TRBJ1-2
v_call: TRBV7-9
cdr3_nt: TGTGCCAGCAGCGGGGGACAGGGTGTTCGAGGCTACACCTTC
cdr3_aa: CASSGGQGVRGYTF

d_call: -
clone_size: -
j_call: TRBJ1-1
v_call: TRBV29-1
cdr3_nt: TGCAGCGCCTCGACAAGCTCGTACACTGAAGCTTTCTTT
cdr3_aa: CSASTSSYTEAFF

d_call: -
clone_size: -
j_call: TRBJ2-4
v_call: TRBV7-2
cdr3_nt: TGTGCCAGCAGCTACAGGGAAGGAAACATTCAGTACTTC
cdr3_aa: CASSYREGNIQYF

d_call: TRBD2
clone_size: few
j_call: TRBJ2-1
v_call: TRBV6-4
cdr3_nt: TGTGCCAGCAGTGGGACTAGCGGGAGCTACAATGAGCAGTTCTTC
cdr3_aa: CASSGTSGSYNEQFF

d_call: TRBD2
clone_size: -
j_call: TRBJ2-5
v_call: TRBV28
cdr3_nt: TGTGCCAGCAGCTCTAGGACTAGCGGGGGCGGAAAGACCCAGTACTTC
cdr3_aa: CASSSRTSGGGKTQYF

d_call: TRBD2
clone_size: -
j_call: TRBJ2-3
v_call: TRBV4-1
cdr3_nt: TGCGCCAGCAGCCAAGGGAGGACTAGCGGAGGCACAGATACGCAGTATTTT
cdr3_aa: CASSQGRTSGGTDTQYF

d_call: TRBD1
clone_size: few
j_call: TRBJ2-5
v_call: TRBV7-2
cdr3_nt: TGTGCCAGCAGCCATCCCCAGGGGGGCAGGGGGCGAGAGACCCAGTACTTC
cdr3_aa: CASSHPQGGRGRETQYF

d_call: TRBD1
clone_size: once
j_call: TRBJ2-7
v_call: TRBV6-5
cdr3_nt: TGTGCCAGCAGTTACCGAGTCACAGGGGGCTCCTACGAGCAGTACTTC
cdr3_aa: CASSYRVTGGSYEQYF

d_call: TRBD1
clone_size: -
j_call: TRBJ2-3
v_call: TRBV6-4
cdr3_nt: TGTGCCAGCAGTACCGACAGGGGCGGCACAGATACGCAGTATTTT
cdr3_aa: CASSTDRGGTDTQYF

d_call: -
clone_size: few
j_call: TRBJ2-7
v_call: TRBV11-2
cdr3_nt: TGTGCCAGCAGCTTAGCCGGCGACTTCTACGAGCAGTACTTC
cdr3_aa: CASSLAGDFYEQYF

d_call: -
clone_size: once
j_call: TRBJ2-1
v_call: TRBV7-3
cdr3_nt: TGTGCCAGCAGCTTAACGGACCCTCGGGGGACCTACAATGAGCAGTTCTTC
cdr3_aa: CASSLTDPRGTYNEQFF

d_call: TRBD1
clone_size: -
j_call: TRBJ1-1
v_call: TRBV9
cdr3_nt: TGTGCCAGCAGCGTAGGGGGACAGGCCACGAACACTGAAGCTTTCTTT
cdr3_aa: CASSVGGQATNTEAFF

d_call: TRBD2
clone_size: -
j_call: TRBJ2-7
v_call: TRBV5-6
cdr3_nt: TGTGCCAGCAGCTTGGGGCGGGGGGGCCTTTTCTACGAGCAGTACTTC
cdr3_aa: CASSLGRGGLFYEQYF

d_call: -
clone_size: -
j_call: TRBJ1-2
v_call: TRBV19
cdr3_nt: TGTGCCAGTAGTATTCCGGGCAGGGATCCCGCTCGCGGCTACACCTTC
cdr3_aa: CASSIPGRDPARGYTF

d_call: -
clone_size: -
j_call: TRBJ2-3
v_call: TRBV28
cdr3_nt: TGTGCCAGCAGTTTACCCTCAGGGGTTACAGATACGCAGTATTTT
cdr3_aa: CASSLPSGVTDTQYF

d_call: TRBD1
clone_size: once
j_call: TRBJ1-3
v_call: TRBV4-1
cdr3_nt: TGCGCCAGCAGCCAACACGGACAGGGGACAAACACCATATATTTT
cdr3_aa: CASSQHGQGTNTIYF

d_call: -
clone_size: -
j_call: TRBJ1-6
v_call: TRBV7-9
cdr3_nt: TGTGCCAGCAGCTTAGGCTCGGTTTATAATTCACCCCTCCACTTT
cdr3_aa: CASSLGSVYNSPLHF

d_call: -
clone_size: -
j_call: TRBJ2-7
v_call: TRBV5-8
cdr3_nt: TGTGCCAGCAGGTACCCCCCTGAAGGGGCGCCCCGAAGCTCCTACGAGCAGTACTTC
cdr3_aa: CASRYPPEGAPRSSYEQYF

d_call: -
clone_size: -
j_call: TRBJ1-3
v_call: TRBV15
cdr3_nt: TGTGCCACCCCCGAGGTGAGCTCTGGAAACACCATATATTTT
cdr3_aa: CATPEVSSGNTIYF

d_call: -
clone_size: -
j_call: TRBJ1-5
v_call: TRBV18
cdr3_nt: TGTGCCAGCTCACCGCGACAGAGCAATCAGCCCCAGCATTTT
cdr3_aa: CASSPRQSNQPQHF

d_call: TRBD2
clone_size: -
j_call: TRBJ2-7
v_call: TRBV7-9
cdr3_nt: TGTGCCAGCAGCAGGCGGACGGGGGGCTACGAGCAGTACTTC
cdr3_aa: CASSRRTGGYEQYF

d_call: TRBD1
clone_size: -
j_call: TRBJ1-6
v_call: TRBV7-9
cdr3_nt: TGTGCCAGCAGCCCCGAACAGGGGGCTAATTCACCCCTCCACTTT
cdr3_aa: CASSPEQGANSPLHF

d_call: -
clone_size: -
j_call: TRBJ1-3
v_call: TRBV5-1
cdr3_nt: TGCGCCAGCAGCTTACAGGGTCCTGGAAACACCATATATTTT
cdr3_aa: CASSLQGPGNTIYF

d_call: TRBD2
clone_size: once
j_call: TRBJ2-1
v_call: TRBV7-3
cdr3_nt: TGTGCCAGCAGCTCCGGACTAGCGGGACCAGCGCGAGCTGAGCAGTTCTTC
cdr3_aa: CASSSGLAGPARAEQFF

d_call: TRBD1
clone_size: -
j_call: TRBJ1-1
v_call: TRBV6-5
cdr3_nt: TGTGCCAGCAGTCGGACAGGATCCTATACCACTGAAGCTTTCTTT
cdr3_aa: CASSRTGSYTTEAFF

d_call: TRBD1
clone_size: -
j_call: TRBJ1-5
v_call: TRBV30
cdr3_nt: TGTGCCTACAAAGCACCAGGGACAGGGGTCCAGCCCCAGCATTTT
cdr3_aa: CAYKAPGTGVQPQHF

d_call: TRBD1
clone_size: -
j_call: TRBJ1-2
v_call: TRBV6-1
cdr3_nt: TGTGCCAGCAGTGAATGGTCAGGGGGAGTCTATGGCTACACCTTC
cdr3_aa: CASSEWSGGVYGYTF

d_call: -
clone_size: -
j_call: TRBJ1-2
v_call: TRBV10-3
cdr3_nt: TGTGCCACGTCGGGGGGAGTCTATGGCTACACCTTC
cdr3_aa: CATSGGVYGYTF

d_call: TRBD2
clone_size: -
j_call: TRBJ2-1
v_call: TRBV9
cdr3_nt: TGTGCCAGCAGCACCACTAGCGGGGGGCGGAATGAGCAGTTCTTC
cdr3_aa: CASSTTSGGRNEQFF